This TCR beta chain appears in the sequencing data of a study of cytomegalovirus exposure and HLA in healthy donors. Germline CDR1 reads KGHSH; CDR2 reads LQKENI. Trimming shortened V by 6 bases and J by 7 bases, and 10 bases separated the two germline ends. The CDR3 is 12 residues long. The PCR was carried out with 60 Vbeta primers and 13 Jbeta primers. Libraries were prepared by immunoSEQ multiplex PCR; TCRdb keeps only in-frame clonotypes and omits some of them. The table includes 170,000 or so clones, over 70% detected once. Turning to this clone: Its antigen is unknown.

Notes on the study in general: Reportedly, a later analysis found an Asian-associated ancestry cluster had fewer N-insertions than the roughly 700-donor mean. Overall, some 160 TCR beta chains were annotated as cytomegalovirus-associated. Among immune exposure information, only CMV serostatus was available.

Source material: PBMCs. The chain carries TRBV18 and TRBJ2-1; D may be TRBD2 (5 bases). This TCR was sampled from a middle-aged man in good health and CMV-seronegative. The CDR3 spells CASSPAVNEQFF. CDR3 nucleotides: TGTGCCAGCTCTCCAGCGGTAAATGAGCAGTTCTTC.